These 26 T cell receptor beta chains share one sample of origin, sequenced in a study of T cell responses to AZD1222 COVID-19 vaccine. Measured with immunoSEQ multiplex PCR; TCRdb has only the in-frame clones, and not every one. Among about 170,000 clones listed, about 90% were seen once. The source material was peripheral blood, sampled 28 days after the second dose of the MenACWY control vaccine. These receptors came from an adult who received the MenACWY meningococcal vaccine as a control.

The chain employs TRBV7-8 and TRBJ1-6; perhaps TRBD1 as D (6 bases). The CDR3 contains 14 residues. Germline V CDR1 and CDR2: SGHVS, FQNEAQ. V was cut by 8 bases and J by 10 bases, with 18 bases left in between. The CDR3 loop reads CASAPNREQSPLHF. CDR3 coding DNA: TGTGCCAGCGCGCCAAACAGGGAACAGTCACCCCTCCACTTT.

V gene TRBV7-6 combines with J gene TRBJ1-5, with D unclear. CDR3 size: 15 residues. Germline CDR1 and CDR2: SGHVS and FNYEAQ. Between the trimmed V and J ends, which lost 3 bases and 5 bases, there was a span of 14 bases. The CDR3 nucleotides read TGTGCCAGCAGCTTGTTAAAGGGTCCACATCAGCCCCAGCATTTT. Protein product: CASSLLKGPHQPQHF. Filled out from reference TRBV7-6 and TRBJ1-5, the complete variable domain reads GAGVSQSPRYKVTKRGQDVALRCDPISGHVSLYWYRQALGQGPEFLTYFNYEAQQDKSGLPNDRFSAERPEGSISTLTIQRTEQRDSAMYRCASSLLKGPHQPQHFGDGTRLSIL.

The chain is built from TRBV9 and TRBJ2-3; 9 bases match TRBD1. After removal of 4 bases from V and 3 bases from J, the junction contained 6 bases not matched to a gene. There are 15 residues in the CDR3. The germline gives CDR1 SGDLS, CDR2 YYNGEE. The CDR3 sequence is CASSPLTGGTDTQYF. Here the CDR3 DNA reads TGTGCCAGCAGCCCTTTGACAGGGGGAACAGATACGCAGTATTTT.

V usage is TRBV6-2 or TRBV6-3 and J usage is TRBJ1-1; the match to TRBD1 covers 7 bases. CDR1 and CDR2 (germline): MNHEY, SVGEGT. The CDR3 contains 13 residues. V lost 5 bases and J lost 8; bases outside the gene matches: 8. CDR3 residues: CASSAAGQSEAFF. In DNA form, the CDR3 reads TGTGCCAGCAGTGCGGCGGGACAGAGCGAAGCTTTCTTT.

The rearrangement uses TRBV3-1 (or the pseudogene TRBV3-2) and TRBJ1-3; D call uncertain. CDR1 is LGHDT, CDR2 YNNKEL, per germline (reference sequence). CDR3 length equals 17 residues. V lost 4 bases to trimming and J lost 0 bases, with 16 bases between them. Written as DNA, the CDR3 is TGTGCCAGCAGCCGGTTTGTGGGCGGAGACTCTGGAAACACCATATATTTT. Encoded protein: CASSRFVGGDSGNTIYF.

J is TRBJ2-1 and V is TRBV5-1; 11 positions match TRBD2. The CDR3 is made up of 15 amino acids. From germline, CDR1 is SGHRS and CDR2 YFSETQ. V was pared by 6 bases and J by 9 bases, with 11 bases of the junction left unmatched. The CDR3 DNA reads TGCGCCAGCACCGCGTCTAGCGGGAGGATCGGTGAGCAGTTCTTC. This sequence encodes CASTASSGRIGEQFF.

A few counts support this clone. V and J are TRBV7-2 and TRBJ2-1; D is uncertain. The CDR3 consists of 14 residues. The V and J ends lost 4 bases and 8 bases respectively, with 15 bases between them. The V gene's germline CDR1 is SGHTA and CDR2 FQGNSA. Here the CDR3 reads CASSSDPYPDEQFF. CDR3 DNA sequence: TGTGCCAGCAGCTCGGACCCTTACCCGGATGAGCAGTTCTTC.

The rearrangement joins TRBV7-9 to TRBJ1-5, with TRBD1 identical over 7 bases. Unmatched junction bases numbered 12, after V lost 3 bases and J lost 4 bases. Germline lookup yields CDR1 SEHNR and CDR2 FQNEAQ (reference sequence). The CDR3 consists of 17 residues. CDR3 region: CASSFGGVQGINQPQHF. The CDR3 DNA reads TGTGCCAGCAGCTTTGGAGGGGTACAGGGGATTAATCAGCCCCAGCATTTT.

The rearrangement joins TRBV11-2 to TRBJ2-7; D is possibly TRBD1 or TRBD2 (5 bases each). The CDR3 totals 14 residues. Per the germline V gene, CDR1 is SGHAT and CDR2 is FQNNGV. Trimming removed 7 bases at V and 5 bases at J, with 18 bases between. The CDR3 spells CASTSEGQPDEQYF. The CDR3 nucleotides read TGTGCCAGCACCAGCGAGGGGCAACCGGACGAGCAGTACTTC. Filled out from reference TRBV11-2 and TRBJ2-7, the complete variable domain reads EAGVAQSPRYKIIEKRQSVAFWCNPISGHATLYWYQQILGQGPKLLIQFQNNGVVDDSQLPKDRFSAERLKGVDSTLKIQPAKLEDSAVYLCASTSEGQPDEQYFGPGTRLTVT.

The V and J genes are TRBV5-4 and TRBJ2-1, with D unresolved. Germline CDR1 and CDR2: SGHNT and YYREEE (reference sequence). The CDR3 is made up of 13 amino acids. V lost 6 bases to trimming and J lost 8 bases, with 15 bases between them. Written as DNA, the CDR3 is TGTGCCAGCAACCCCTCGATTAATGATGAGCAGTTCTTC. Translated, it gives CASNPSINDEQFF.

CDR3 in DNA: TGTGCCAGTAACCCCATAGCGGGACAGTTTAATTCTGGAAAACTGTTTTTT. It encodes CASNPIAGQFNSGKLFF. V gene TRBV19 combines with J gene TRBJ1-4; TRBD1 matches 7 bases. The V gene's germline CDR1 is LNHDA and CDR2 SQIVND (reference sequence). J gave up 10 bases and V 7 bases, and 21 bases lay outside the gene matches. CDR3 length: 17 residues.

The chain couples TRBV2 to TRBJ2-3; D might be TRBD1 or TRBD2, each matching 5 bases. V gave up 8 bases and J gave up 3 bases, with 15 bases separating them. The CDR3 has 14 amino acids. Germline CDR1 reads SNHLY; CDR2 reads FYNNEI. CDR3 coding DNA: TGTGCCAGCGGGGACCGAGGGTCGACAGATACGCAGTATTTT. Its translation: CASGDRGSTDTQYF.

This sequence joins TRBV5-1 and TRBJ2-5; D is perhaps TRBD2 (6 bases). Germline CDR1 SGHRS, CDR2 YFSETQ. V lost 1 base to trimming and J lost 4 bases, with 11 bases between them. The CDR3 has 14 amino acids. Written as DNA, the CDR3 is TGCGCCAGCAGCTTGCCCCAGGAGGGAGAGACCCAGTACTTC. It encodes CASSLPQEGETQYF.

The rearrangement links TRBV6-2 or TRBV6-3 to TRBJ2-7; TRBD2 matches at 12 bases. The trim removed 5 bases at V and 0 bases at J, leaving 8 bases unmatched. Germline assignment: CDR1 MNHEY and CDR2 SVGEGT. The CDR3 sequence is 17 residues long. CDR3 protein: CASSLLAGGVSSYEQYF. In DNA form, the CDR3 reads TGTGCCAGCAGTCTGCTAGCGGGAGGGGTTAGCTCCTACGAGCAGTACTTC.

Of note for this clone: Other nucleotide sequences from this sample produce the same CDR3. The chain joins TRBV6-5 to TRBJ1-4; D unresolved. This CDR3 spans 12 amino acids. With 7 bases removed from V and 2 bases from J, the gap between germline ends came to 5 bases. Looked up from germline, CDR1 is MNHEY and CDR2 is SVGAGI. The CDR3 sequence is CASKATNEKLFF. The DNA for the CDR3 is TGTGCCAGCAAGGCGACTAATGAAAAACTGTTTTTT.

This clone was seen once. The rearrangement uses TRBV24-1 and TRBJ1-2, with TRBD1 as a possible D gene (6 bases). The CDR3 runs 15 residues. Trimming shortened V by 3 bases and J by 8 bases, and 18 bases separated the two germline ends. Germline loops: CDR1 KGHDR, CDR2 SFDVKD. In nucleotides, the CDR3 is TGTGCCACCAGTGATCCCAACAGGGACGGCGAGGGCTACACCTTC. This codes for CATSDPNRDGEGYTF.

The CDR3 region has the DNA TGTGCCAGCAGTTACGGGTTGGGCAATCAGCCCCAGCATTTT. It is translated as CASSYGLGNQPQHF. The chain uses TRBV6-2 or TRBV6-3 and TRBJ1-5; D not resolved. Trimming took off 2 bases at V and 2 bases at J, with 7 bases between the two ends. The CDR3 consists of 14 residues. In germline, CDR1 is MNHEY, CDR2 SVGEGT.

In DNA, the CDR3 is TGTGCCAGCAGCCCGCGGGACAGAACTTTGAACACTGAAGCTTTCTTT. Its translation: CASSPRDRTLNTEAFF. V gene TRBV9 combines with J gene TRBJ1-1; 7 nucleotides agree with TRBD1. Germline-derived CDR1 and CDR2 are SGDLS and YYNGEE. The V and J ends lost 4 bases and 0 bases, in that order; junction bases with no gene match: 9. The CDR3 is 16 residues long.

The chain uses TRBV5-4 and TRBJ1-4, with D unresolved. The ends were cut back, 4 bases at V and 6 bases at J, with 16 bases in the middle. The length of the CDR3 is 15 residues. From germline, CDR1 is SGHNT and CDR2 YYREEE (reference sequence). CDR3 loop: CASSRREDLDEKLFF. CDR3 in DNA: TGTGCCAGCAGCCGCCGGGAAGACTTAGATGAAAAACTGTTTTTT.

The rearrangement links TRBV19 to TRBJ2-7; D may be TRBD2 (5 bases). Germline CDR1 LNHDA, CDR2 SQIVND (reference sequence). V lost 4 bases, J lost 4 bases, and 11 bases lay in between. The CDR3 covers 13 residues. The CDR3 coding sequence is TGTGCCAGTAGTACACGGGGTCAATACGAGCAGTACTTC. It yields the protein CASSTRGQYEQYF.

The chain has TRBV6-4 and TRBJ1-2, with a possible D match to TRBD1 (5 bases). CDR1 is MRHNA, CDR2 SNTAGT, per germline. V was trimmed by 6 bases and J by 2 bases, leaving 16 bases between them. This CDR3 spans 15 amino acids. The CDR3 loop reads CASSPAGSGNYGYTF. The CDR3 coding sequence is TGTGCCAGCAGCCCAGCAGGGAGTGGAAACTATGGCTACACCTTC.

The CDR3 spells CASSGDNPYEQYF. The CDR3 DNA follows: TGTGCCAGTAGCGGCGATAACCCCTACGAGCAGTACTTC. This chain connects TRBV19 to TRBJ2-7; D unresolved. The CDR3 is made up of 13 amino acids. From germline, CDR1 is LNHDA and CDR2 SQIVND (reference sequence). The V end was cut by 6 bases, the J end by 2 bases, with 11 bases between.

V is TRBV27 and J is TRBJ1-1, with D perhaps matching TRBD1 (5 bases). Trimming left V 8 bases short and J 2 bases short, with 15 bases between. In germline, CDR1 is MNHEY, CDR2 SMNVEV (reference sequence). The CDR3 totals 14 residues. The CDR3 coding sequence is TGTGCCAGCGCGACAGCAAGCTTTAACACTGAAGCTTTCTTT. Its translation is CASATASFNTEAFF.

V usage is TRBV7-2 and J usage is TRBJ2-5; no clear D. CDR1 is SGHTA and CDR2 is FQGNSA in the germline V gene. V was shortened by 1 base and J by 5 bases, with 5 bases between the two germline ends. CDR3 length: 12 residues. The CDR3 sequence: CASSLDRETQYF. The CDR3 DNA reads TGTGCCAGCAGCTTAGATCGGGAGACCCAGTACTTC.

The chain carries TRBV5-1 and TRBJ2-3; D gene uncertain. This CDR3 has 15 residues. Trimming shortened V by 4 bases and J by 7 bases, and 19 bases separated the two germline ends. Germline-derived CDR1 and CDR2 are SGHRS and YFSETQ. The CDR3 region has the DNA TGCGCCAGCAGCCTAGGACCCGAGAGGCATAATACGCAGTATTTT. Protein: CASSLGPERHNTQYF.

The V and J genes are TRBV7-2 and TRBJ1-1, with 12 positions matching TRBD1. Per germline, CDR1 SGHTA and CDR2 FQGNSA. V was clipped by 5 bases and J by 3 bases; unmatched bases: 7. The CDR3 covers 16 residues. Written as DNA, the CDR3 is TGTGCCAGCAGCGGGGGGACAGGGGGCCTTTACACTGAAGCTTTCTTT. Protein sequence: CASSGGTGGLYTEAFF.